This T cell receptor beta chain comes out of a study of cytotoxic CD8 clonotypes in ibrutinib-treated CLL. The sample holds one count of this clone. From germline, CDR1 is MDHEN and CDR2 SYDVKM. The V segment lost 10 bases and the J segment 5 bases; nucleotides outside the gene matches: 4. This CDR3 contains 12 residues. The data were produced by immunoSEQ multiplex PCR, yet TCRdb's version contains in-frame clones alone and is incomplete. The sample holds about 130,000 clones, approximately 85% seen once. The sequence was collected from a human donor with chronic lymphocytic leukemia. The sample in question was PBMCs, obtained after 24 months of ibrutinib treatment. The chain has TRBV28 and TRBJ1-5; 8 nucleotides align to TRBD1. The CDR3 coding sequence is TGTGCCAACAAACAGGGGGATCAGCCCCAGCATTTT. Translation: CANKQGDQPQHF. Supplemented by reference TRBV28 and TRBJ1-5, the full variable domain reads DVKVTQSSRYLVKRTGEKVFLECVQDMDHENMFWYRQDPGLGLRLIYFSYDVKMKEKGDIPEGYSVSREKKERFSLILESASTNQTSMYLCANKQGDQPQHFGDGTRLSIL.